The 22 T cell receptor beta chains below come from one sample, sequenced in a study of shared clonotypes between healthy human individuals. This table comes from immunoSEQ multiplex PCR, and its TCRdb copy is limited to in-frame clones, with some not included. The data contain over 850,000 clones, approximately 78% of them singletons. The sequenced sample was memory CD4+ T cells from PBMCs. Subset described: CD45RA-negative fraction. These receptor sequences come from a man aged 18-30 years in good health. Some clones in this sample may be carry-over from other donors' samples.

Regarding this clone: Other DNA sequences from this sample encode an identical CDR3 as well. The chain couples TRBV2 to TRBJ2-5, with D unresolved. The CDR3 spans 13 residues. Germline V gene lookup returns CDR1 SNHLY and CDR2 FYNNEI. The germline V and J ends were trimmed by 3 bases and 2 bases, with 7 bases remaining between them. CDR3 in amino acids: CASSDRVQETQYF. Here the CDR3 DNA reads TGTGCCAGCAGTGATAGGGTTCAAGAGACCCAGTACTTC.

CDR3 protein: CASSLAMGPEAFF. CDR3 bases: TGCGCCAGCAGCTTGGCCATGGGGCCTGAAGCTTTCTTT. The chain couples TRBV5-1 to TRBJ1-1, with D perhaps matching TRBD1 (5 bases). Germline CDR1 is SGHRS and CDR2 is YFSETQ. CDR3 length equals 13 residues. Trimming stripped 0 bases from V and 6 bases from J, with 9 bases between.

A few counts support this clone. This chain joins TRBV2 and TRBJ1-5, with TRBD1 identical over 11 bases. The CDR3 runs 14 residues. Trimming cost V 6 bases and J 9 bases; bases outside gene matches: 7. The germline V gene encodes CDR1 SNHLY and CDR2 FYNNEI. For the CDR3, the DNA is TGTGCCAGCAGAGCCGGGACAGGGGGTAGGCCCCAGCATTTT. This encodes CASRAGTGGRPQHF.

The chain carries TRBV19 and TRBJ1-1; D possibly corresponds to TRBD1 (6 bases). This CDR3 is 15 amino acids long. Germline CDR1 LNHDA, CDR2 SQIVND (reference sequence). The V end was cut by 7 bases, the J end by 5 bases, with 20 bases between. CDR3 bases: TGTGCCAGTAAGCTACAGGGTCCTGGGGGGACTGAAGCTTTCTTT. As protein: CASKLQGPGGTEAFF. Complete variable domain (other parts from reference TRBV19 and TRBJ1-1): DGGITQSPKYLFRKEGQNVTLSCEQNLNHDAMYWYRQDPGQGLRLIYYSQIVNDFQKGDIAEGYSVSREKKESFPLTVTSAQKNPTAFYLCASKLQGPGGTEAFFGQGTRLTVV.

The genes are TRBV5-1 and TRBJ2-1, with TRBD2 matching 12 bases. Germline loops: CDR1 SGHRS, CDR2 YFSETQ. There are 18 residues in the CDR3. Trimming took 3 bases from V and 5 from J; bases not matched to a gene: 12. In DNA, the CDR3 is TGCGCCAGCAGCTACCGGACTAGCGGGGATCCCGGGGACAATGAGCAGTTCTTC. The encoded protein is CASSYRTSGDPGDNEQFF.

This clone was recorded a few times. V and J are TRBV5-7 and TRBJ1-6; D is perhaps TRBD1 (5 bases). TRBV5-7 is an ORF, with its function uncertain. This CDR3 has 14 residues. The germline V and J ends were trimmed by 0 bases and 6 bases, with 7 bases remaining between them. CDR3 residues: CASSLVQGNSPLHF. In DNA, the CDR3 is TGTGCCAGCAGCTTGGTTCAGGGTAATTCACCCCTCCACTTT.

The genes are TRBV7-3 and TRBJ2-3; D gene ambiguous. The V gene's germline CDR1 is SGHTA and CDR2 FQGTGA. The CDR3 extends over 13 amino acids. V lost 5 bases and J lost 3, with 9 bases in between. This CDR3 reads CASSRSTTDTQYF. The CDR3, as DNA: TGTGCCAGCAGCCGATCTACAACAGATACGCAGTATTTT.

This clone occurred a few times. The CDR3 nucleotides are TGTGCCAGCAGATCGCTAGACGGAAACACTGAAGCTTTCTTT. It is translated as CASRSLDGNTEAFF. The chain couples TRBV7-8 to TRBJ1-1; D unresolved. Germline assignment: CDR1 SGHVS and CDR2 FQNEAQ. The CDR3 runs 14 residues. V was shortened by 6 bases and J by 2 bases, with 13 bases between the two germline ends. Full variable domain (outside the CDR3, taken from reference TRBV7-8 and TRBJ1-1): GAGVSQSPRYKVAKRGQDVALRCDPISGHVSLFWYQQALGQGPEFLTYFQNEAQLDKSGLPSDRFFAERPEGSVSTLKIQRTQQEDSAVYLCASRSLDGNTEAFFGQGTRLTVV.

As regards this clone: This sample includes further DNA sequences coding for the same CDR3. This rearrangement joins TRBV19 to TRBJ1-1; D is unclear. The CDR3 spans 13 residues. V lost 3 bases and J 1 base, leaving 6 bases between the germline ends. Germline V gives CDR1 LNHDA, CDR2 SQIVND (reference sequence). DNA for the CDR3: TGTGCCAGTAGTATTGTTCGGAACACTGAAGCTTTCTTT. Protein sequence: CASSIVRNTEAFF.

In its sample, this clone was seen once. The rearrangement joins TRBV5-4 to TRBJ2-7, with 12 positions matching TRBD2. Per the germline V gene, CDR1 is SGHNT and CDR2 is YYREEE (reference sequence). After removal of 6 bases from V and 7 bases from J, the junction contained 11 bases not matched to a gene. The length of the CDR3 is 15 residues. CDR3 amino acids: CASTGLAGRRVEQYF. CDR3 DNA: TGTGCCAGCACCGGACTAGCGGGAAGGAGAGTGGAGCAGTACTTC.

J is TRBJ2-1 and V is TRBV27; 7 bases align to TRBD1. CDR3 length: 17 amino acids. Germline V gene data show CDR1 as MNHEY and CDR2 as SMNVEV (reference sequence). V shed 5 bases, J shed 0 bases, and the junction held 10 bases outside the gene matches. CDR3 loop: CASSPGGSWSSYNEQFF. As DNA, the CDR3 is TGTGCCAGCAGTCCAGGGGGTAGCTGGAGCTCCTACAATGAGCAGTTCTTC.

The genes are TRBV5-1 and TRBJ2-5; 9 nucleotides agree with TRBD1. The CDR3 spans 16 residues. Germline V CDR1 and CDR2: SGHRS, YFSETQ. The V segment lost 0 bases and the J segment 5 bases; nucleotides outside the gene matches: 8. CDR3 bases: TGCGCCAGCAGCTTGGCTGGGACAGGGTATGAGGAGACCCAGTACTTC. Its translation is CASSLAGTGYEETQYF.

The CDR3 DNA reads TGTGCCAGCAGCTTAACCCCCGGGGCTACAGGGACCCAGTACTTC. It encodes CASSLTPGATGTQYF. The chain is built from TRBV7-3 and TRBJ2-5, with D possibly called TRBD1 or TRBD2 (5 bases each). V was trimmed by 0 bases and J by 7 bases, leaving 15 bases between them. The CDR3 has 15 amino acids. Germline V gene lookup returns CDR1 SGHTA and CDR2 FQGTGA.

The chain joins TRBV30 to TRBJ1-5, with D possibly TRBD1 on 5 matching bases. Trimming pared 1 base from V and 2 bases from J, leaving 9 bases between. Germline CDR1 is GTSNPN and CDR2 is SVGIG (reference sequence). The CDR3 has 14 residues. The CDR3, as DNA: TGTGCCTGGAGTGGGGGACCGGGCAATCAGCCCCAGCATTTT. As protein: CAWSGGPGNQPQHF.

J is TRBJ1-1 and V is TRBV2; D uncertain. CDR1 SNHLY and CDR2 FYNNEI come from the germline V gene. The ends were cut back, 4 bases at V and 5 bases at J, with 17 bases in the middle. CDR3 length: 15 residues. CDR3 residues: CASSAQTGRGTEAFF. The CDR3 DNA sequence: TGTGCCAGCAGTGCCCAGACGGGCCGCGGGACTGAAGCTTTCTTT. Based on the CDR3 plus reference TRBV2 and TRBJ1-1, the full variable domain is EPEVTQTPSHQVTQMGQEVILRCVPISNHLYFYWYRQILGQKVEFLVSFYNNEISEKSEIFDDQFSVERPDGSNFTLKIRSTKLEDSAMYFCASSAQTGRGTEAFFGQGTRLTVV.

V gene TRBV7-2 combines with J gene TRBJ2-7; 7 bases are a match to TRBD2. V was pared by 1 base and J by 2 bases, with 8 bases of the junction left unmatched. Germline lookup yields CDR1 SGHTA and CDR2 FQGNSA. This CDR3 is 16 amino acids long. CDR3 sequence (DNA): TGTGCCAGCAGCTTAGGGGTTAGCGGGTTCCCCTACGAGCAGTACTTC. It yields the protein CASSLGVSGFPYEQYF.

This clone occurred a few times. V is TRBV2 and J is TRBJ2-5; the match to TRBD2 covers 8 bases. The ends lost 4 bases at V and 3 bases at J; junction bases unmatched: 16. CDR3 length: 18 residues. Per germline, CDR1 SNHLY and CDR2 FYNNEI. The CDR3 is CASSGPREGRGWEETQYF. In DNA form, the CDR3 reads TGTGCCAGCAGTGGCCCACGGGAGGGCCGGGGTTGGGAAGAGACCCAGTACTTC.

The V gene is TRBV10-2, the J gene TRBJ2-2; 7 bases are a match to TRBD1. With 5 bases clipped from V and 7 bases from J, the junction kept 13 bases outside the gene matches. Looked up from germline, CDR1 is WSHSY and CDR2 is SAAADI. CDR3 length equals 16 residues. The CDR3 loop reads CASSYRQGVDGGELFF. The CDR3 DNA reads as TGCGCCAGCAGTTATAGGCAGGGGGTGGATGGCGGGGAGCTGTTTTTT.

CDR3 region: CASSFRGQERTEAFF. CDR3 nucleotide sequence: TGTGCCAGCAGCTTCAGGGGGCAAGAGCGGACTGAAGCTTTCTTT. The V gene is TRBV5-6, the J gene TRBJ1-1, with 8 bases lining up with TRBD1. The J segment lost 5 bases and the V segment lost 2 bases, leaving 8 bases of the junction unmatched. The CDR3 has 15 amino acids. CDR1 is SGHDT and CDR2 is YYEEEE in the germline V gene.

The rearrangement joins TRBV9 to TRBJ2-3; no firm D call. This CDR3 is 15 amino acids long. Germline V CDR1 and CDR2: SGDLS, YYNGEE. Between the trimmed V and J ends, which lost 4 bases and 4 bases, there was a span of 16 bases. The CDR3 DNA sequence: TGTGCCAGCAGCCCCCAGTGGGGATCTGCAGATACGCAGTATTTT. Amino acids: CASSPQWGSADTQYF.

The gene calls are TRBV19 and TRBJ1-2; 12 bases match TRBD1. This CDR3 region has 15 residues. Germline CDR1 and CDR2: LNHDA and SQIVND (reference sequence). Trimming removed 6 bases from V and 8 bases from J; junction bases left unmatched: 10. The CDR3 DNA is TGTGCCAGTAGCCGGGGACAGGGGGCTTTCAAAGGCTACACCTTC. This codes for CASSRGQGAFKGYTF. Drawing the rest from reference TRBV19 and TRBJ1-2, the complete variable domain is DGGITQSPKYLFRKEGQNVTLSCEQNLNHDAMYWYRQDPGQGLRLIYYSQIVNDFQKGDIAEGYSVSREKKESFPLTVTSAQKNPTAFYLCASSRGQGAFKGYTFGSGTRLTVV.

A single count supports this clone. This CDR3 is CASSQELAADTQYF. The CDR3 coding sequence is TGTGCCAGCAGCCAAGAACTAGCTGCAGATACGCAGTATTTT. The chain is built from TRBV4-2 and TRBJ2-3, with D maybe TRBD2 (6 bases). With 0 bases removed from V and 4 bases from J, the gap between germline ends came to 8 bases. Germline V lookup: CDR1 LGHNA, CDR2 YNFKEQ. CDR3 size: 14 residues.